This TCR beta chain was obtained from a study of shared clonotypes between healthy human individuals. In the study's own analysis: From ImmunoSEQ came sequences covering only the junction and carrying no quality scores, so filtering differed. The protocol was immunoSEQ multiplex PCR, while the TCRdb copy is restricted to in-frame clones and leaves out a portion. Clone size and the V and J calls come from that table; the DNA yielded D and trimming. This repertoire shows about 2.3 million clones, 85% to 95% found once; its top ten account for roughly 0.36%. The germline V and J ends were trimmed by 4 bases and 0 bases, with 19 bases remaining between them. The germline gives CDR1 LNHDA, CDR2 SQIVND (reference sequence). This CDR3 is 19 amino acids long. For this clone: Antigen: not known.

Study-wide findings and caveats: With few donors, the genetic and exposure-history diversity represented was limited. Approximately 5.3% was the fraction of naive CD4 clonotypes found shared across several donors. Clonotypes not shared had lower generation probabilities than those common to all four donors.

V gene TRBV19 combines with J gene TRBJ2-6; D possibly corresponds to TRBD1 (5 bases). Sequencing was carried out using naive CD4+ T cells from PBMCs. Subset given: CD45RA+ positively selected. The TCR was taken from a man aged 18 to 29 in good health. Some clones in this sample may be carry-over from other donors' samples. The chain's CDR3 is CASSRDFRAFSSGANVLTF. The CDR3, as DNA: TGTGCCAGTAGTAGGGATTTCAGGGCTTTTAGCTCTGGGGCCAACGTCCTGACTTTC.